This passage covers 12 T cell receptor beta chains from one sample sequenced in a study of TIL therapy for anti-PD-1-resistant metastatic lung cancer. The immunoSEQ assay was v3. Measured with immunoSEQ multiplex PCR; TCRdb has only the in-frame clones, and not every one. The table shows 25,000 to 30,000 clones, with approximately 63% occurring only once. Time point of the sample: pre-treatment sample, taken before nivolumab and TIL therapy. Most excised metastases sampled were pleural nodules or supraclavicular lymph nodes. Sequencing used tumor tissue, obtained at baseline. The receptors here all came from a woman aged 30-79 years with non-small cell lung cancer.

The rearrangement joins TRBV2 to TRBJ2-7, with 10 bases that match TRBD2. The ends lost 5 bases at V and 5 bases at J; junction bases unmatched: 6. This CDR3 has 14 amino acids. Germline CDR1 is SNHLY and CDR2 is FYNNEI. This chain's CDR3 is CASSSGRAIHEQYF. The CDR3 DNA reads as TGTGCCAGCAGTAGCGGGAGGGCAATCCACGAGCAGTACTTC. Full variable domain (remainder filled in from reference TRBV2 and TRBJ2-7): EPEVTQTPSHQVTQMGQEVILRCVPISNHLYFYWYRQILGQKVEFLVSFYNNEISEKSEIFDDQFSVERPDGSNFTLKIRSTKLEDSAMYFCASSSGRAIHEQYFGPGTRLTVT.

The chain links TRBV5-1 to TRBJ2-1; 9 nucleotides line up with TRBD2. Trimming at V came to 0 bases and at J to 4 bases, leaving 2 bases not matched to a gene. The germline CDR1 and CDR2 sequences are SGHRS and YFSETQ. There are 15 residues in the CDR3. CDR3 protein: CASSLDSGRYNEQFF. The CDR3 DNA reads TGCGCCAGCAGCTTGGACAGCGGGAGGTACAATGAGCAGTTCTTC.

This sequence joins TRBV29-1 and TRBJ1-3, with no clear D. Germline V gene data show CDR1 as SQVTM and CDR2 as ANQGSEA. V was pared by 5 bases and J by 0 bases, with 8 bases between. This CDR3 has 13 amino acids. CDR3 sequence: CSVFQNSGNTIYF. DNA of the CDR3: TGCAGCGTTTTCCAGAACTCTGGAAACACCATATATTTT.

The gene calls are TRBV6-5 and TRBJ2-5, with D maybe TRBD1 (6 bases). CDR3 size: 12 residues. CDR1 is MNHEY and CDR2 is SVGAGI in the germline V gene. V was cut by 8 bases and J by 5 bases, with 12 bases left in between. The chain's CDR3 is CASYRVPETQYF. CDR3 DNA sequence: TGTGCCAGCTACAGGGTACCCGAGACCCAGTACTTC.

V usage is TRBV4-1 and J usage is TRBJ2-1, with D maybe TRBD1 (6 bases). In germline, CDR1 is MGHRA, CDR2 YSYEKL. This CDR3 contains 14 residues. The V end was cut by 0 bases, the J end by 9 bases, with 12 bases between. Here the CDR3 DNA reads TGCGCCAGCAGCCAAGAATACCGGGACACTGAGCAGTTCTTC. Encoded protein: CASSQEYRDTEQFF.

This rearrangement joins TRBV15 to TRBJ2-3; D is undetermined. V was cut by 0 bases and J by 6 bases, with 13 bases left in between. The V gene's germline CDR1 is LNHNV and CDR2 YYDKDF (reference sequence). The CDR3 has 15 residues. This CDR3 reads CATSRDTSGLDTQYF. CDR3 nucleotides: TGTGCCACCAGCAGAGATACCTCAGGTTTGGATACGCAGTATTTT.

This chain uses TRBV7-8 with TRBJ1-1, with D possibly TRBD1 on 6 matching bases. CDR3 size: 16 residues. Between the trimmed V and J ends, which lost 2 bases and 3 bases, there was a span of 16 bases. Germline assignment: CDR1 SGHVS and CDR2 FQNEAQ. The CDR3 region has the DNA TGTGCCAGCAGCTTATTAGGGGGGGGGTTGGACACTGAAGCTTTCTTT. It codes for CASSLLGGGLDTEAFF. Variable domain in full (rest from reference TRBV7-8 and TRBJ1-1): GAGVSQSPRYKVAKRGQDVALRCDPISGHVSLFWYQQALGQGPEFLTYFQNEAQLDKSGLPSDRFFAERPEGSVSTLKIQRTQQEDSAVYLCASSLLGGGLDTEAFFGQGTRLTVV.

This sequence joins TRBV4-2 and TRBJ2-7; D not certain. Germline V gene lookup returns CDR1 LGHNA and CDR2 YNFKEQ. This CDR3 has 14 amino acids. Trimming stripped 1 base from V and 3 bases from J, with 10 bases between. CDR3 nucleotides: TGTGCCAGCAGCCAAGTAGGCGGTTTCTACGAGCAGTACTTC. Encoded protein: CASSQVGGFYEQYF.

The rearrangement links TRBV21-1 to TRBJ2-3; the table's D gene call, TRBD1, was not cross checked with the DNA. TRBV21-1 is an annotated pseudogene. This CDR3 region has 14 residues. DNA for the CDR3: TGTGCCAGCAGCATAAAGGGGCACACAGATACGCAGTATTTT. Its translation: CASSIKGHTDTQYF.

The J gene is TRBJ2-6, the V gene TRBV2; TRBD2 aligns across 10 bases. CDR3 size: 19 residues. Germline assignment: CDR1 SNHLY and CDR2 FYNNEI. Losses at the gene ends were 4 bases for V and 0 bases for J; bases not matched to a gene: 9. DNA of the CDR3: TGTGCCAGCAGTGCTCTCTTAGCGGGAGGCCGCTCTGGGGCCAACGTCCTGACTTTC. Residues: CASSALLAGGRSGANVLTF.

V gene TRBV5-4 combines with J gene TRBJ2-7, with 12 bases that match TRBD2. This CDR3 comprises 15 residues. The ends lost 4 bases at V and 2 bases at J; junction bases unmatched: 4. The V gene's germline CDR1 is SGHNT and CDR2 YYREEE (reference sequence). CDR3 amino acids: CASSPRTSGTYEQYF. The CDR3 region has the DNA TGTGCCAGCAGCCCCAGGACTAGCGGGACCTACGAGCAGTACTTC.

The chain carries TRBV29-1 and TRBJ2-3, with 11 bases aligning to TRBD2. Germline values: CDR1 SQVTM, CDR2 ANQGSEA. CDR3 length: 14 residues. The V segment lost 4 bases and the J segment 2 bases; nucleotides outside the gene matches: 2. CDR3 DNA sequence: TGCAGCGTTGCGACTAGCGGGAACACAGATACGCAGTATTTT. Translation gives CSVATSGNTDTQYF.